Presented here are 7 T cell receptor beta chains from one specimen sequenced in a study of blood T cell repertoires in COVID-19. Some clones are missing from TCRdb's copy, which holds only in-frame ones; the method was immunoSEQ multiplex PCR. The table lists approximately 100,000 clones, roughly 84% of them singletons. Source material: peripheral blood. These receptors came from a human donor in a cohort sampled during active COVID-19.

V usage is TRBV12-3 or TRBV12-4 and J usage is TRBJ2-2; D gene ambiguous. This CDR3 has 13 residues. V gave up 7 bases and J gave up 13 bases, with 19 bases separating them. The CDR3 sequence: CASKTQSARWLFF. In DNA form, the CDR3 reads TGTGCCAGCAAGACCCAGTCCGCGAGGTGGCTGTTTTTT.

The CDR3: CASSPGTVGNTIYF. CDR3 nucleotide sequence: TGCGCCAGCAGCCCCGGGACAGTCGGAAACACCATATATTTT. V gene TRBV5-1 combines with J gene TRBJ1-3; 7 nucleotides align to TRBD1. Germline V lookup: CDR1 SGHRS, CDR2 YFSETQ. V gave up 4 bases and J gave up 4 bases; unmatched junction bases: 5. This CDR3 comprises 14 residues.

The chain employs TRBV10-2 and TRBJ2-3, with 7 nucleotides matching TRBD2. This CDR3 has 14 amino acids. CDR1 and CDR2 from the germline V gene are WSHSY and SAAADI. V shed 5 bases and J 2 bases; nucleotides not matched to a gene: 4. CDR3 protein: CASSSGLVTDTQYF. CDR3 DNA: TGCGCCAGCAGTTCTGGACTAGTCACAGATACGCAGTATTTT.

This clone was seen more than once but under ten times. This chain connects TRBV28 to TRBJ1-4; possible D gene TRBD1, 5 bases. The CDR3 runs 13 residues. The V end lost 3 bases, the J end lost 8 bases, and 10 bases lay between the germline ends. CDR1 MDHEN and CDR2 SYDVKM come from the germline V gene. The CDR3: CASSFGSGEKLFF. The CDR3 region has the DNA TGTGCCAGCAGTTTCGGGTCAGGGGAAAAACTGTTTTTT.

This rearrangement joins TRBV4-2 to TRBJ1-4; 10 positions match TRBD1. V lost 1 base, J lost 2 bases, and 4 bases stayed unmatched. The CDR3 length is 17 residues. Germline CDR1 LGHNA, CDR2 YNFKEQ. The CDR3 spells CASSQGQGAWTNEKLFF. The CDR3 DNA follows: TGTGCCAGCAGCCAAGGACAGGGGGCATGGACTAATGAAAAACTGTTTTTT.

The CDR3 protein is CASSQDGQENQPQHF. CDR3 bases: TGTGCCAGCAGCCAAGACGGACAGGAAAATCAGCCCCAGCATTTT. The chain employs TRBV4-2 and TRBJ1-5; 7 nucleotides align to TRBD1. Germline CDR1 LGHNA, CDR2 YNFKEQ. V trimming: 0 bases; J trimming: 4 bases; junction bases outside the gene matches: 3. The CDR3 extends over 15 amino acids.

The chain employs TRBV4-1 and TRBJ1-4; 12 bases are a match to TRBD1. With 4 bases clipped from V and 7 bases from J, the junction kept 13 bases outside the gene matches. Looked up from germline, CDR1 is MGHRA and CDR2 is YSYEKL. There are 18 residues in the CDR3. The CDR3 nucleotides read TGCGCCAGCAGCCGGCATTTGGGACAGGGGGCATCTTTTGAAAAACTGTTTTTT. It codes for CASSRHLGQGASFEKLFF.